These 6 T cell receptor beta chains were sequenced from one sample in a study of regulatory dendritic cells for organ transplantation listed by TCRdb under 2017. Sorted T cell subsets were CFSE-labeled and co-cultured for 5 days with allogeneic regulatory or mature dendritic cells at a 1:10 DC:T ratio. These receptors are not linked to any known antigen. The library was generated by the immunoSEQ multiplex PCR assay. Not all clones reach the TCRdb copy of this immuneACCESS table, which keeps in-frame sequences only. Checked studies attribute under half of the gap to unresolved V genes and leave the rest unexplained. The sample data list some 10,000 clones, and around 92% of these were observed just once. 0.4% to 0.45% of the sample is in the top ten clones. Material: naive CD8+ T cells from blood cultured with dendritic cells. Interpreted using the paper, the cell subset or site label stands for: CD45RA+ naive T cells. These receptors all stem from a human donor in good health.

The V gene is TRBV9, the J gene TRBJ2-3; possibly TRBD2 for D (6 bases). Looked up from germline, CDR1 is SGDLS and CDR2 is YYNGEE. V lost 1 base and J lost 3, with 12 bases in between. The length of the CDR3 is 15 residues. CDR3 nucleotides: TGTGCCAGCAGCGTACAAGCGGGTGGGACAGATACGCAGTATTTT. The encoded protein is CASSVQAGGTDTQYF. Based on the CDR3 plus reference TRBV9 and TRBJ2-3, the full variable domain is DSGVTQTPKHLITATGQRVTLRCSPRSGDLSVYWYQQSLDQGLQFLIQYYNGEERAKGNILERFSAQQFPDLHSELNLSSLELGDSALYFCASSVQAGGTDTQYFGPGTRLTVL.

The CDR3 DNA follows: TGTGCCACTTCTTTATACGGGGCTAGCGGGAGAGTCGATGAGCAGTTCTTC. It translates to CATSLYGASGRVDEQFF. The rearrangement uses TRBV28 and TRBJ2-1, with 10 bases lining up with TRBD2. CDR1 and CDR2 (germline): MDHEN, SYDVKM. This CDR3 is 17 amino acids long. The V and J ends lost 10 bases and 8 bases, in that order; junction bases with no gene match: 20.

This sequence joins TRBV9 and TRBJ2-3; D gene uncertain. The ends were cut back, 0 bases at V and 2 bases at J, with 7 bases in the middle. The CDR3 covers 14 residues. The germline CDR1 and CDR2 sequences are SGDLS and YYNGEE. The CDR3 spells CASSVEKDTDTQYF. In DNA form, the CDR3 reads TGTGCCAGCAGCGTAGAAAAGGACACAGATACGCAGTATTTT.

The chain recombines TRBV4-1 with TRBJ2-7; D is uncertain. The CDR3 has 14 residues. Germline CDR1 reads MGHRA; CDR2 reads YSYEKL. Trimming took 1 base from V and 5 from J, leaving 12 bases between them. The CDR3, as DNA: TGCGCCAGCAGCCAAGTAACTGATCTACACGAGCAGTACTTC. Encoded protein: CASSQVTDLHEQYF.

This sequence joins TRBV7-3 and TRBJ2-2; 7 bases align to TRBD2. Per germline, CDR1 SGHTA and CDR2 FQGTGA. The CDR3 has 17 residues. V gave up 3 bases and J gave up 0 bases; unmatched junction bases: 7. The CDR3 DNA sequence: TGTGCCAGCAGCTTCCTTTCTAGCGGCACGAACACCGGGGAGCTGTTTTTT. The encoded protein is CASSFLSSGTNTGELFF.

This clone was recorded once. The chain links TRBV9 to TRBJ2-3, with D possibly being TRBD2 (6 bases). V was pared by 2 bases and J by 4 bases, with 11 bases between. The CDR3 spans 14 residues. From germline, CDR1 is SGDLS and CDR2 YYNGEE. CDR3 residues: CASSVRGGADTQYF. The CDR3 coding sequence is TGTGCCAGCAGCGTGCGTGGCGGGGCAGATACGCAGTATTTT.